The text below deals with one TCR beta chain. The data were obtained in a study of blood T cell repertoires in COVID-19. Sequencing was performed with immunoSEQ multiplex PCR; in TCRdb, only in-frame clones are kept and a portion is missing. Here the sample spans 30,000 to 40,000 clones, 70% to 80% being singletons. Sequencing was done on a sample of peripheral blood. The receptor's source is a human donor in a cohort sampled during active COVID-19.

DNA for the CDR3: TGTGCCAGCAGCCAAGGGGAGGGGATGATCAATCAGCCCCAGCATTTT. As protein: CASSQGEGMINQPQHF. V and J are TRBV3-1 (or the pseudogene TRBV3-2) and TRBJ1-5; TRBD1 is a possible D gene (5 bases). This CDR3 has 16 residues. Germline V gene data show CDR1 as LGHDT and CDR2 as YNNKEL (reference sequence). The V and J ends lost 1 base and 3 bases respectively, with 13 bases between them.